This T cell receptor (beta chain) was identified in a study of Graves' ophthalmopathy and Graves' hyperthyroidism. Overall study findings and caveats: Ophthalmopathy versus stable hyperthyroidism: 13-signature model gave around 90% sensitivity, 75% to 82% specificity.

Amplification of the TCR beta CDR3 regions used RNA transcripts (as template). HTBI-primed first-round RT-PCR preceded second-round multiplex PCR. One entry per CDR3 protein results from TCRdb running MiXCR on the multiplex PCR reads. The sample lists about 410,000 distinct CDR3 sequences; roughly 18% were seen once. This clonotype was picked up many times. Its target is unknown. The germline gives CDR1 MNHEY, CDR2 SVGAGI. CDR3 length: 13 residues. V gave up 7 bases and J gave up 5 bases, with 15 bases separating them. This receptor was identified in a woman aged 18-29 years with Graves' ophthalmopathy. The chain has TRBV6-5 and TRBJ2-7, with D uncertain. The sample taken for sequencing was peripheral blood. CDR3 DNA sequence: TGTGCCAGCACAAGGGCTCCCTCGGACGAGCAGTACTTC. This translates into CASTRAPSDEQYF.